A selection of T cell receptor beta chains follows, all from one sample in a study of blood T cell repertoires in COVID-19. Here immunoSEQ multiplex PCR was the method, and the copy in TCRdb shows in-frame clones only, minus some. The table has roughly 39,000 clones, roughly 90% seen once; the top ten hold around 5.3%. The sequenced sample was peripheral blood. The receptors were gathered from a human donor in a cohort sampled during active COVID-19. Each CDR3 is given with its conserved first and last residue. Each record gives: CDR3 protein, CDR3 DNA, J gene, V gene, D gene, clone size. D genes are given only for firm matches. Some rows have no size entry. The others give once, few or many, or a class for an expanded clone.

CDR3 protein: CASRERGTSSYNEQFF
CDR3 DNA: TGTGCCAGCAGGGAGCGGGGGACTAGCTCCTACAATGAGCAGTTCTTC
J gene: TRBJ2-1
V gene: TRBV2
D gene: TRBD2
clone size: -

CDR3 protein: CASSDQGTGELFF
CDR3 DNA: TGTGCCAGCAGTGATCAGGGAACCGGGGAGCTGTTTTTT
J gene: TRBJ2-2
V gene: TRBV2
D gene: -
clone size: -

CDR3 protein: CASSLDRLAGIQETQYF
CDR3 DNA: TGTGCCAGCAGCTTAGATAGACTAGCGGGGATTCAAGAGACCCAGTACTTC
J gene: TRBJ2-5
V gene: TRBV7-6
D gene: TRBD2
clone size: -

CDR3 protein: CASSTGQGSNQPQHF
CDR3 DNA: TGTGCCAGTAGTACCGGACAGGGTAGCAATCAGCCCCAGCATTTT
J gene: TRBJ1-5
V gene: TRBV19
D gene: TRBD1
clone size: -

CDR3 protein: CASSFLREQQYF
CDR3 DNA: TGTGCCAGCAGCTTCCTGAGGGAGCAGCAGTACTTC
J gene: TRBJ2-7
V gene: TRBV5-6
D gene: -
clone size: -

CDR3 protein: CASSKLARPRDEQFF
CDR3 DNA: TGTGCCAGTAGTAAACTAGCGCGACCTAGGGATGAGCAGTTCTTC
J gene: TRBJ2-1
V gene: TRBV19
D gene: TRBD2
clone size: -

CDR3 protein: CASSELISSYNEQFF
CDR3 DNA: TGTGCCAGCAGTGAATTAATCAGCTCCTACAATGAGCAGTTCTTC
J gene: TRBJ2-1
V gene: TRBV25-1
D gene: -
clone size: once

CDR3 protein: CASSLTSGMAYNEQFF
CDR3 DNA: TGTGCCAGCAGCTTGACTAGCGGGATGGCCTACAATGAGCAGTTCTTC
J gene: TRBJ2-1
V gene: TRBV11-3
D gene: TRBD2
clone size: -

CDR3 protein: CASSPKQSSGNTIYF
CDR3 DNA: TGTGCCAGCTCACCAAAACAGAGCTCTGGAAACACCATATATTTT
J gene: TRBJ1-3
V gene: TRBV18
D gene: -
clone size: -

CDR3 protein: CASSFPRSGLAGANTQYF
CDR3 DNA: TGCGCCAGCAGCTTCCCCCGTTCGGGACTAGCCGGTGCTAATACGCAGTATTTT
J gene: TRBJ2-3
V gene: TRBV5-1
D gene: TRBD2
clone size: -

CDR3 protein: CASSTQRGQGARLLLAKNIQYF
CDR3 DNA: TGTGCCAGCAGCACACAAAGAGGACAGGGGGCTAGATTACTTCTAGCCAAAAACATTCAGTACTTC
J gene: TRBJ2-4
V gene: TRBV21-1
D gene: -
clone size: -

CDR3 protein: CSTEVTTGNTIYF
CDR3 DNA: TGCAGCACCGAGGTCACCACTGGAAACACCATATATTTT
J gene: TRBJ1-3
V gene: TRBV29-1
D gene: -
clone size: few

CDR3 protein: CASSPRSGSRAWAKNIQYF
CDR3 DNA: TGTGCCAGTAGTCCCCGTAGCGGGAGTCGGGCCTGGGCCAAAAACATTCAGTACTTC
J gene: TRBJ2-4
V gene: TRBV19
D gene: TRBD2
clone size: few